This entry lists 19 T cell receptor beta chains sequenced from one sample in a study of blood T cell repertoires in COVID-19. Data came from immunoSEQ multiplex PCR; TCRdb stores just in-frame clones and leaves some out. The sample consists of under 200,000 clones, approximately 88% of them appearing once. Specimen: PBMCs or T cells enriched from blood (not recorded which). These receptors originate from an older woman who had recovered from COVID-19.

The chain is built from TRBV19 and TRBJ1-5; no clear D gene. The CDR3 has 13 residues. CDR1 is LNHDA, CDR2 SQIVND, per germline (reference sequence). Trimming took off 4 bases at V and 0 bases at J, with 4 bases between the two ends. The CDR3 here is CASSKYSNQPQHF. Written as DNA, the CDR3 is TGTGCCAGTAGTAAATATAGCAATCAGCCCCAGCATTTT.

The chain joins TRBV28 to TRBJ1-2, with 7 bases lining up with TRBD1. The CDR3 totals 13 residues. Germline V gene lookup returns CDR1 MDHEN and CDR2 SYDVKM. Trimming took 6 bases from V and 7 from J; bases not matched to a gene: 8. The CDR3 DNA reads as TGTGCCAGCAGGGGTACGAGGGGGCTTGGCTACACCTTC. Translated: CASRGTRGLGYTF.

This clone was detected only a few times. This rearrangement joins TRBV4-1 to TRBJ2-1; D possibly corresponds to TRBD2 (5 bases). The CDR3 loop spans 16 amino acids. V lost 8 bases, J lost 1 base, and 18 bases lay in between. Germline assignment: CDR1 MGHRA and CDR2 YSYEKL. DNA of the CDR3: TGCGCCAGCCGGCGCGGCGAGCGGCCGTCCTACAATGAGCAGTTCTTC. It is translated as CASRRGERPSYNEQFF.

This clone was seen a handful of times. This chain joins TRBV28 and TRBJ2-1, with 8 nucleotides matching TRBD2. Trimming cost V 1 base and J 4 bases; bases outside gene matches: 9. Per germline, CDR1 MDHEN and CDR2 SYDVKM. The CDR3 loop spans 17 amino acids. The CDR3 protein is CASSLLGVAGLYNEQFF. The CDR3 nucleotides read TGTGCCAGCAGTTTATTAGGAGTAGCGGGACTATACAATGAGCAGTTCTTC.

The CDR3: CSPRVGAQPQHF. The CDR3 nucleotides read TGCAGCCCTCGGGTAGGGGCTCAGCCCCAGCATTTT. This rearrangement joins TRBV29-1 to TRBJ1-5; D is perhaps TRBD1 (5 bases). The CDR3 has 12 amino acids. The germline V gene has CDR1 SQVTM and CDR2 ANQGSEA. Deletions cut 8 bases from V and 6 bases from J, with 14 bases between. The whole variable domain, filled in from reference TRBV29-1 and TRBJ1-5, reads SAVISQKPSRDICQRGTSLTIQCQVDSQVTMMFWYRQQPGQSLTLIATANQGSEATYESGFVIDKFPISRPNLTFSTLTVSNMSPEDSSIYLCSPRVGAQPQHFGDGTRLSIL.

The V gene is TRBV18, the J gene TRBJ2-2; D gene ambiguous. This CDR3 region has 16 residues. Germline V gene data show CDR1 as KGHSH and CDR2 as LQKENI. Between the trimmed V and J ends, which lost 0 bases and 1 base, there was a span of 9 bases. The CDR3 coding sequence is TGTGCCAGCTCACCACCGAACAGTTTGAACACCGGGGAGCTGTTTTTT. This codes for CASSPPNSLNTGELFF.

The V call is TRBV18, the J call TRBJ1-2; 8 positions agree with TRBD1. CDR1 and CDR2 from the germline V gene are KGHSH and LQKENI. V shed 6 bases, J shed 8 bases, and the junction held 11 bases outside the gene matches. This CDR3 is 14 amino acids long. CDR3 DNA: TGTGCCAGCTCCCCAAGGACAGGGACGGAGGGCTACACCTTC. Residues: CASSPRTGTEGYTF.

The rearrangement uses TRBV18 and TRBJ1-5; weak D call: TRBD1 (6 bases). The germline V and J ends were trimmed by 5 bases and 3 bases, with 17 bases remaining between them. This CDR3 has 16 amino acids. Germline V gives CDR1 KGHSH, CDR2 LQKENI. The CDR3 DNA reads TGTGCCAGCTCAATCTCTGCAGGGGCTACCAATCAGCCCCAGCATTTT. This codes for CASSISAGATNQPQHF.

This chain joins TRBV28 and TRBJ2-2; D perhaps matches TRBD2 (5 bases). The CDR3 runs to 15 residues. V was shortened by 3 bases and J by 1 base, with 9 bases between the two germline ends. Germline lookup yields CDR1 MDHEN and CDR2 SYDVKM. The CDR3 is CASSLAGVNTGELFF. As DNA, the CDR3 is TGTGCCAGCAGTTTGGCCGGGGTGAACACCGGGGAGCTGTTTTTT.

Many counts were recorded for this clone. This chain joins TRBV28 and TRBJ2-2, with D tentatively TRBD1 (6 bases). V was shortened by 11 bases and J by 1 base, with 8 bases between the two germline ends. Germline V CDR1 and CDR2: MDHEN, SYDVKM. The CDR3 runs to 12 residues. The CDR3 here is CAGGLNTGELFF. The DNA for the CDR3 is TGTGCCGGGGGCTTGAACACCGGGGAGCTGTTTTTT.

This clone has more than one count but fewer than ten. The chain links TRBV7-2 to TRBJ2-1; D is possibly TRBD2 (5 bases). Trimming left V 5 bases short and J 2 bases short, with 10 bases between. The germline CDR1 and CDR2 sequences are SGHTA and FQGNSA. The CDR3 length is 14 residues. Here the CDR3 DNA reads TGTGCCAGCAGCCCCTACGGGGCCTACAATGAGCAGTTCTTC. Translation gives CASSPYGAYNEQFF.

This rearrangement joins TRBV9 to TRBJ2-1; TRBD2 is a possible D gene (6 bases). Trimming cost V 4 bases and J 6 bases, with 14 bases left between them. This CDR3 region has 14 residues. From germline, CDR1 is SGDLS and CDR2 YYNGEE. CDR3 amino acids: CASSLRAGINEQFF. CDR3 nucleotide sequence: TGTGCCAGCAGCCTCCGAGCGGGCATCAATGAGCAGTTCTTC.

V usage is TRBV10-3 and J usage is TRBJ1-3; D is undetermined. The V gene lost 6 bases and the J gene lost 4 bases, with 13 bases spanning the gap. CDR1 and CDR2 from the germline V gene are ENHRY and SYGVKD. This CDR3 is built from 14 residues. In DNA, the CDR3 is TGTGCCATCAGGAAGCAGGCCGAGGGAAACACCATATATTTT. Translated: CAIRKQAEGNTIYF.

The chain combines TRBV27 with TRBJ1-4; possible D gene TRBD1, 6 bases. The V and J ends lost 10 bases and 4 bases respectively, with 16 bases between them. Germline CDR1 reads MNHEY; CDR2 reads SMNVEV (reference sequence). The CDR3 has 14 amino acids. The CDR3 is CATRTTGINEKLFF. In nucleotides, the CDR3 is TGTGCCACCCGGACAACAGGGATTAATGAAAAACTGTTTTTT.

The chain couples TRBV7-2 to TRBJ2-7, with D hard to call. CDR3 length equals 13 residues. Looked up from germline, CDR1 is SGHTA and CDR2 is FQGNSA. V was shortened by 2 bases and J by 2 bases, with 7 bases between the two germline ends. CDR3 sequence: CASSLKSTYEQYF. In DNA, the CDR3 is TGTGCCAGCAGCTTAAAATCTACCTACGAGCAGTACTTC.

The chain's CDR3 is CASSQAGGRRTEAFF. The CDR3 DNA reads as TGCGCCAGCAGCCAGGCGGGGGGGCGGAGGACTGAAGCTTTCTTT. The V call is TRBV4-1, the J call TRBJ1-1; perhaps TRBD1 as D (6 bases). The V gene's germline CDR1 is MGHRA and CDR2 YSYEKL. This CDR3 contains 15 residues. Trimming cost V 3 bases and J 5 bases, with 16 bases left between them.

CDR3 protein: CASSFDRGDGYTF. Written as DNA, the CDR3 is TGTGCCAGCAGCTTCGACCGGGGGGATGGCTACACCTTC. The chain combines TRBV5-8 with TRBJ1-2; possibly TRBD1 for D (5 bases). The V gene's germline CDR1 is SGHTS and CDR2 YDEGEE. This CDR3 has 13 residues. Between the trimmed V and J ends, which lost 2 bases and 6 bases, there was a span of 11 bases.

With regard to this clone: The same CDR3 is also encoded by other DNA sequences in this sample. The rearrangement uses TRBV5-6 and TRBJ1-2, with TRBD1 matching over 7 bases. V trimming: 4 bases; J trimming: 7 bases; junction bases outside the gene matches: 4. The V gene's germline CDR1 is SGHDT and CDR2 YYEEEE. The CDR3 has 12 amino acids. The CDR3 nucleotides are TGTGCCAGCAGCCCGACAGGGCGTGGCTACACCTTC. Amino acid sequence: CASSPTGRGYTF.

V is TRBV5-4 and J is TRBJ1-1; TRBD1 agrees at 9 bases. Germline values: CDR1 SGHNT, CDR2 YYREEE (reference sequence). The length of the CDR3 is 14 residues. After removal of 2 bases from V and 6 bases from J, the junction contained 5 bases not matched to a gene. Written as DNA, the CDR3 is TGTGCCAGCAGCTTTCGTGACAGGGGGGCTGAAGCTTTCTTT. Translated, it gives CASSFRDRGAEAFF.